This T cell receptor (beta chain) was obtained from a study of blood T cell repertoires in COVID-19 (dated by TCRdb to 2018 to 2020). Study-wide context: Samples covering the acute and convalescent phases of COVID-19 were provided by collaborators in the United States, Italy and Spain. The material from the prospective study consisted of cDNA or gDNA derived from T cells, B-cell-depleted T cells, or PBMCs. Subjects who had been exposed to COVID-19, were actively infected with it, or had recovered from it provided the deeply sampled blood TCRbeta repertoires that made up the dataset. A freely available public database, intended as a resource for researchers studying the immune response to SARS-CoV-2, is where the repertoires were released. Samples were obtained from the ongoing ImmuneRACE study (first 160 participants) and from 1,254 subjects provided by 6 global collaborators. The sample metadata nearly always contained a de-identified subject ID, COVID-19 status, age in years and sex. HLA class I and class II types, where available, came from metadata supplied by the sample provider rather than from assay-based typing.

The paper's findings and limits, for the study overall: The amount of clinical and demographic metadata varied by source and participant and was provided uncurated.

For CDR1 and CDR2, the germline V gene lists MGHDK and SYGVNS. The CDR3 sequence holds 13 residues, the cysteine and phenylalanine included. The retained sequence is limited to the CDR3, 39 bases, with the frame set at the first base. Between the V and J ends, shortened by 6 bases and 4 bases respectively, the junction contains 10 bases. With regard to this clone: Its antigen is not yet known. No much larger clonotype is one base removed from it; base qualities were not supplied.

TCRbeta CDR3 regions were amplified from genomic DNA using the immunoSEQ Assay, a bias-controlled multiplex PCR. As for how the authors treated the data: Nucleated cell counts per sample were estimated from amplification of reference gene primers within the assay. Sequence reads were collapsed and filtered to measure the absolute abundance of every unique TCRbeta CDR3 rearrangement. For each sample, productive Simpson clonality was calculated by taking the square root of Simpson's diversity index across productive rearrangements. TCRdb carries this immuneACCESS record with in-frame sequences only. Its versions omit some clonotypes, under half of them owing to an unresolved V gene in the studies checked, with the rest unexplained. V and J calls and clone size follow that table, whereas D and trimming were derived from the DNA. The sample contains fewer than 120,000 clones, 76% of them found a single time. The ten largest clones represent more than 3.5% of the sample.

The collaborating institutions used their own protocols to collect whole blood in K2EDTA tubes. For TCRbeta analysis, collaborator samples were shipped as frozen whole blood, as isolated PBMCs, or as DNA extracted from either sample type. In this chain, TRBV25-1 is recombined with TRBJ1-3; the D gene lacks a confident call. This TCR came from a woman over 75 with acute or convalescent COVID-19. The sample was peripheral blood. The nucleotides are TGTGCCAGCAGCCTCGAGCGGGGAAACACCATATATTTT. It specifies CASSLERGNTIYF.